The next 5 T cell receptor beta chains were all read from a single sample in a study of T cell responses to AZD1222 COVID-19 vaccine. Only in-frame clones appear in the TCRdb table, and some are missing; sequencing was by immunoSEQ multiplex PCR. The table lists tens of thousands of clones, 90% of them singletons. The source material was peripheral blood, sampled 28 days after the second AZD1222 dose. The receptors were sampled from an adult who received the AZD1222 COVID-19 vaccine.

This clone was recorded only once. The chain uses TRBV7-2 and TRBJ2-2, with 13 nucleotides matching TRBD2. Trimming cost V 5 bases and J 4 bases; bases outside gene matches: 4. CDR3 size: 16 residues. Germline V gives CDR1 SGHTA, CDR2 FQGNSA. CDR3 residues: CASSTGLAGTTGELFF. DNA for the CDR3: TGTGCCAGCAGCACGGGACTAGCGGGGACCACCGGGGAGCTGTTTTTT.

The CDR3 region is CASSGAGLENSPLHF. CDR3 DNA: TGTGCCAGCAGTGGCGCGGGGTTGGAGAATTCACCCCTCCACTTT. This chain links TRBV2 with TRBJ1-6, with D hard to call. The germline V and J ends were trimmed by 4 bases and 7 bases, with 14 bases remaining between them. Germline CDR1 SNHLY, CDR2 FYNNEI. The CDR3 covers 15 residues.

CDR3 sequence reads: CASSVKNEQFF. CDR3 DNA sequence: TGTGCCAGCAGCGTAAAAAATGAGCAGTTCTTC. The chain couples TRBV11-2 to TRBJ2-1; D is uncertain. CDR3 length equals 11 residues. V was clipped by 5 bases and J by 7 bases, with 6 bases between them. Germline V gene sequence: CDR1 SGHAT, CDR2 FQNNGV.

The rearrangement links TRBV30 to TRBJ1-1; perhaps TRBD1 as D (5 bases). CDR3 size: 15 residues. Trimming shortened V by 6 bases and J by 5 bases, and 22 bases separated the two germline ends. The germline V gene encodes CDR1 GTSNPN and CDR2 SVGIG (reference sequence). For the CDR3, the DNA is TGTGCCTGCTTCACGTATCGGGGCCCCACGACTGAAGCTTTCTTT. Residues: CACFTYRGPTTEAFF.

The chain carries TRBV18 and TRBJ2-1; TRBD1 or TRBD2 may be the D gene (5 bases each). Germline V gene sequence: CDR1 KGHSH, CDR2 LQKENI. V was cut by 3 bases and J by 9 bases, with 9 bases left in between. The CDR3 totals 12 residues. Written as DNA, the CDR3 is TGTGCCAGCTCACCTACCGGGGCTGAGCAGTTCTTC. Amino acid sequence: CASSPTGAEQFF.